The 21 T cell receptor beta chains listed next were all sequenced from one sample in a study of shared clonotypes between healthy human individuals. Clones were read by immunoSEQ multiplex PCR, and TCRdb kept only the in-frame ones, dropping some. The sample has about 2.3 million clones; roughly 90% are singletons. Sequenced: naive CD4+ T cells from PBMCs. As for subset: CD45RA+ positively selected. The receptors derive from a man aged 18-30 years in good health. Some clones in this sample may be carry-over from other donors' samples.

For this clone: At the DNA level, this CDR3 is encoded by other sequences in the same sample as well. The genes are TRBV6-5 and TRBJ1-1; 7 positions agree with TRBD1. Germline V CDR1 and CDR2: MNHEY, SVGAGI. V shed 2 bases and J 5 bases; nucleotides not matched to a gene: 5. The CDR3 totals 14 residues. The CDR3 DNA is TGTGCCAGCAGTTACAACAGGGGTGGTACTGAAGCTTTCTTT. This gives the protein CASSYNRGGTEAFF.

Points on this clone: The sample has other DNA sequences that encode this CDR3 too. This chain connects TRBV5-1 to TRBJ2-3; no definite D call. From germline, CDR1 is SGHRS and CDR2 YFSETQ. The CDR3 loop spans 15 amino acids. With 0 bases removed from V and 2 bases from J, the gap between germline ends came to 10 bases. The CDR3, as DNA: TGCGCCAGCAGCTTGGGGCAGACCCTCACAGATACGCAGTATTTT. Amino acid sequence: CASSLGQTLTDTQYF.

The chain has TRBV27 and TRBJ2-3, with 7 nucleotides matching TRBD1. The CDR3 runs to 14 residues. Germline V lookup: CDR1 MNHEY, CDR2 SMNVEV (reference sequence). V was pared by 3 bases and J by 7 bases, with 7 bases of the junction left unmatched. Here the CDR3 reads CASSFVPGQYTQYF. Written as DNA, the CDR3 is TGTGCCAGCAGTTTCGTCCCGGGACAGTATACGCAGTATTTT.

A note on this clone: This CDR3 is also generated by other DNA sequences in the sample. The rearrangement uses TRBV28 and TRBJ2-7; D unclear. CDR3 length: 13 amino acids. Germline CDR1 MDHEN, CDR2 SYDVKM. Between the trimmed V and J ends, which lost 6 bases and 0 bases, there was a span of 9 bases. The CDR3 region has the DNA TGTGCCAGCAGCCTACGGAACTCCTACGAGCAGTACTTC. Translating it yields CASSLRNSYEQYF.

As for this clone: The same CDR3 is also encoded by other DNA sequences in this sample. V gene TRBV27 combines with J gene TRBJ2-7; TRBD2 aligns across 13 bases. J gave up 3 bases and V 5 bases, and 1 base lay outside the gene matches. The CDR3 covers 14 residues. Germline V gene lookup returns CDR1 MNHEY and CDR2 SMNVEV (reference sequence). The CDR3 here is CASSRTSGSYEQYF. CDR3 bases: TGTGCCAGCAGTAGGACTAGCGGGAGCTACGAGCAGTACTTC.

This rearrangement joins TRBV28 to TRBJ2-6; D not resolved. The CDR3 sequence is 14 residues long. Germline CDR1 reads MDHEN; CDR2 reads SYDVKM. The V and J ends lost 6 bases and 7 bases respectively, with 13 bases between them. The CDR3 is CASSSAWGANVLTF. CDR3 DNA sequence: TGTGCCAGCAGCTCCGCGTGGGGAGCCAACGTCCTGACTTTC. Variable domain in full (rest from reference TRBV28 and TRBJ2-6): DVKVTQSSRYLVKRTGEKVFLECVQDMDHENMFWYRQDPGLGLRLIYFSYDVKMKEKGDIPEGYSVSREKKERFSLILESASTNQTSMYLCASSSAWGANVLTFGAGSRLTVL.

V and J are TRBV19 and TRBJ2-1, with 10 positions matching TRBD2. Trimming took 3 bases from V and 2 from J; bases not matched to a gene: 7. Per germline, CDR1 LNHDA and CDR2 SQIVND (reference sequence). There are 17 residues in the CDR3. The CDR3 coding sequence is TGTGCCAGTAGTATGAGGTTGCTAGCGGGGGCCTACAATGAGCAGTTCTTC. The encoded protein is CASSMRLLAGAYNEQFF.

The J gene is TRBJ1-1, the V gene TRBV9, with 9 positions matching TRBD1. V lost 3 bases, J lost 9 bases, and 6 bases stayed unmatched. This CDR3 contains 13 residues. Germline V CDR1 and CDR2: SGDLS, YYNGEE. In DNA, the CDR3 is TGTGCCAGCAGCGCCGGAGGGACAGGGAAAGCTTTCTTT. This gives the protein CASSAGGTGKAFF.

This chain uses TRBV5-4 with TRBJ2-7; 10 bases are shared with TRBD2. Germline CDR1 and CDR2: SGHNT and YYREEE (reference sequence). There are 14 residues in the CDR3. CDR3 sequence reads: CAGKTAGGGYEQYF. The CDR3 nucleotides are TGTGCAGGAAAAACAGCGGGAGGGGGATACGAGCAGTACTTC.

The chain has TRBV7-9 and TRBJ1-2; D uncertain. V was cut by 5 bases and J by 7 bases, with 17 bases left in between. Germline V CDR1 and CDR2: SEHNR, FQNEAQ (reference sequence). The CDR3 consists of 14 residues. In DNA form, the CDR3 reads TGTGCCAGCAGCCCCGGGCCTCAGTCCGGTGGCTACACCTTC. Its translation: CASSPGPQSGGYTF.

The rearrangement joins TRBV6-6 to TRBJ2-7; D is possibly TRBD2 (5 bases). The CDR3 is made up of 13 amino acids. Germline V CDR1 and CDR2: MNHNY, SVGAGI (reference sequence). V lost 5 bases and J lost 1, with 9 bases in between. CDR3 loop: CASSRTVSYEQYF. CDR3 sequence (DNA): TGTGCCAGCAGTCGGACTGTTTCCTACGAGCAGTACTTC.

The chain links TRBV4-1 to TRBJ1-2; D unclear. With 0 bases removed from V and 4 bases from J, the gap between germline ends came to 15 bases. The germline CDR1 and CDR2 sequences are MGHRA and YSYEKL. There are 16 residues in the CDR3. The CDR3 nucleotides are TGCGCCAGCAGCCAAGATAATCGGAGGCCCCCCTATGGCTACACCTTC. Residues: CASSQDNRRPPYGYTF.

The chain combines TRBV4-1 with TRBJ2-1; D gene unclear. Trimming shortened V by 1 base and J by 8 bases, and 18 bases separated the two germline ends. CDR1 and CDR2 (germline): MGHRA, YSYEKL. This CDR3 is 16 amino acids long. The DNA of the CDR3 is TGCGCCAGCAGCCAAGGGGATGGATCCGGTCGATATGAGCAGTTCTTC. This encodes CASSQGDGSGRYEQFF.

The gene calls are TRBV7-7 and TRBJ2-5; 14 bases align to TRBD2. The CDR3 length is 16 residues. The germline CDR1 and CDR2 sequences are SSHAT and FNYEAQ (reference sequence). V shed 5 bases, J shed 5 bases, and the junction held 7 bases outside the gene matches. DNA for the CDR3: TGTGCCAGCAGCCGCGGGGGGACTAGCGGGAGCGAGACCCAGTACTTC. As protein: CASSRGGTSGSETQYF.

The J gene is TRBJ1-1, the V gene TRBV29-1; D gene unclear. Trimming stripped 1 base from V and 1 base from J, with 7 bases between. Germline CDR1 is SQVTM and CDR2 is ANQGSEA. The CDR3 totals 13 residues. In DNA, the CDR3 is TGCAGCGTTGAAGGGCGGGAGAACACTGAAGCTTTCTTT. Amino acids: CSVEGRENTEAFF.

The V call is TRBV5-1, the J call TRBJ2-1, with 8 bases lining up with TRBD2. Germline CDR1 SGHRS, CDR2 YFSETQ. V gave up 5 bases and J gave up 6 bases; unmatched junction bases: 7. This CDR3 spans 14 amino acids. The CDR3 DNA sequence: TGCGCCAGCAGTCAAGCGGGAGCGCTCAATGAGCAGTTCTTC. This codes for CASSQAGALNEQFF.

Comment on this clone: Other DNA sequences in the sample encode the same CDR3. V and J are TRBV9 and TRBJ1-3; D unclear. Germline CDR1 is SGDLS and CDR2 is YYNGEE. The ends were cut back, 0 bases at V and 3 bases at J, with 10 bases in the middle. This CDR3 is built from 15 residues. The CDR3 nucleotides read TGTGCCAGCAGCGTAGGGAAGGGTGATGGAAACACCATATATTTT. Its translation: CASSVGKGDGNTIYF.

This clone was detected once. The chain uses TRBV10-3 and TRBJ2-3; 8 bases match TRBD2. This CDR3 region has 16 residues. Trimming at V came to 8 bases and at J to 4 bases, leaving 14 bases not matched to a gene. Germline V CDR1 and CDR2: ENHRY, SYGVKD. The CDR3 sequence: CAIGRQSGLEADTQYF. The CDR3 DNA sequence: TGTGCCATCGGGCGACAATCGGGACTAGAGGCAGATACGCAGTATTTT.

V gene TRBV29-1 combines with J gene TRBJ1-1; D gene ambiguous. The CDR3 has 11 residues. Germline loops: CDR1 SQVTM, CDR2 ANQGSEA. Trimming pared 5 bases from V and 4 bases from J, leaving 8 bases between. CDR3 sequence (DNA): TGCAGCGTTCCCCCGAGCACTGAAGCTTTCTTT. Protein product: CSVPPSTEAFF.

This chain connects TRBV12-5 to TRBJ2-2; D may match TRBD1 or TRBD2 (5 bases each). The V end lost 6 bases, the J end lost 9 bases, and 20 bases lay between the germline ends. There are 15 residues in the CDR3. CDR1 and CDR2 from the germline V gene are LGHNT and FRNRAP. The CDR3 loop is CASGLLGPRIRELFF. In DNA, the CDR3 is TGTGCTAGTGGGCTGTTGGGACCCAGAATCCGGGAGCTGTTTTTT.

This clone has only one observation. The chain joins TRBV5-1 to TRBJ2-3; 7 nucleotides align to TRBD2. The germline gives CDR1 SGHRS, CDR2 YFSETQ. The V segment lost 4 bases and the J segment 4 bases; nucleotides outside the gene matches: 15. The CDR3 has 17 amino acids. CDR3 coding DNA: TGCGCCAGCAGCCCCTCGGTAAGGACTAGAAACGCAGATACGCAGTATTTT. It codes for CASSPSVRTRNADTQYF.